Below are 5 T cell receptor beta chains sequenced from a single sample in a study of cytotoxic CD8 clonotypes in ibrutinib-treated CLL. Only in-frame clones appear in the TCRdb table, and some are missing; sequencing was by immunoSEQ multiplex PCR. This sample has 150,000 to 200,000 clones; roughly four fifths occur once, and the top ten carry about 4.9%. Here the sequenced sample was PBMCs, taken after 24 months of ibrutinib treatment. Source of these receptors: a human donor with chronic lymphocytic leukemia.

The V and J genes are TRBV27 and TRBJ1-2; maybe TRBD1 (6 bases). V shed 0 bases and J shed 3 bases, with 14 bases lying between them. The CDR3 is 16 residues long. Germline CDR1 MNHEY, CDR2 SMNVEV (reference sequence). DNA of the CDR3: TGTGCCAGCAGTTTATCGAGGGGGGGCGAGCACTATGGCTACACCTTC. It is translated as CASSLSRGGEHYGYTF.

This clone was seen a handful of times. V is TRBV27 and J is TRBJ1-5; the match to TRBD1 covers 7 bases. The germline V gene has CDR1 MNHEY and CDR2 SMNVEV (reference sequence). This CDR3 has 15 residues. Trimming took 8 bases from V and 4 from J; bases not matched to a gene: 11. CDR3 nucleotide sequence: TGTGCCAGCGGCCCACAGGGGCTAGGGAATCAGCCCCAGCATTTT. It specifies CASGPQGLGNQPQHF.

CDR3 bases: TGTGCCAGCAGCCCGGAGCACGACCAGGCCCAGTACTTC. Amino acids: CASSPEHDQAQYF. The chain is built from TRBV7-3 and TRBJ2-5, with no clear D. Trimming removed 5 bases from V and 9 bases from J, with 16 bases in between. CDR1 is SGHTA and CDR2 is FQGTGA in the germline V gene. The CDR3 has 13 amino acids.

This chain links TRBV11-3 with TRBJ2-1; possible D gene TRBD1, 6 bases. The CDR3 runs 13 residues. Germline V CDR1 and CDR2: SGHNT, YENEEA. The V and J ends lost 5 bases and 10 bases respectively, with 15 bases between them. The CDR3 bases are TGTGCCAGCAGCCGTTCAGGGGTAGGAGAGCAGTTCTTC. Translated, it gives CASSRSGVGEQFF.

This chain uses TRBV6-6 with TRBJ1-1; no clear D gene. Germline CDR1 reads MNHNY; CDR2 reads SVGAGI (reference sequence). V shed 6 bases and J shed 4 bases, with 9 bases lying between them. The CDR3 is made up of 12 amino acids. CDR3 sequence (DNA): TGTGCCAGCAGCCGAGAGGGCACTGAAGCTTTCTTT. Encoded protein: CASSREGTEAFF.